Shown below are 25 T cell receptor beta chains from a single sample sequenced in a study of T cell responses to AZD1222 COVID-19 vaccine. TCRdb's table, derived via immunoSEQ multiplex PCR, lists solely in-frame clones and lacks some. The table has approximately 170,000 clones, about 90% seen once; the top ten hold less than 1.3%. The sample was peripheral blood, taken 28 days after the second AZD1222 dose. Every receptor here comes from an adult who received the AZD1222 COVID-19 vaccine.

The chain's CDR3 is CASSEDIYNQPQHF. In DNA, the CDR3 is TGTGCCAGTTCGGAGGACATATACAATCAGCCCCAGCATTTT. This chain uses TRBV19 with TRBJ1-5; possible D gene TRBD1, 5 bases. CDR1 is LNHDA and CDR2 is SQIVND in the germline V gene (reference sequence). The CDR3 loop spans 14 amino acids. The germline V and J ends were trimmed by 8 bases and 3 bases, with 14 bases remaining between them.

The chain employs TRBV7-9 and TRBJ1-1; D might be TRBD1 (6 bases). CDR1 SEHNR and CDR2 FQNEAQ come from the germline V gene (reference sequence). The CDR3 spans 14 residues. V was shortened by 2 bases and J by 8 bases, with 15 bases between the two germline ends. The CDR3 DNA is TGTGCCAGCAGCTTAACCTACAGGGAAGGAGAAGCTTTCTTT. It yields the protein CASSLTYREGEAFF.

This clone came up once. This chain's CDR3 is CASTPGQGGTEAFF. CDR3 coding DNA: TGTGCCAGCACCCCAGGACAGGGCGGCACTGAAGCTTTCTTT. The chain couples TRBV2 to TRBJ1-1, with TRBD1 identical over 8 bases. Germline lookup yields CDR1 SNHLY and CDR2 FYNNEI. The CDR3 is 14 residues long. Trimming removed 7 bases from V and 4 bases from J; junction bases left unmatched: 8.

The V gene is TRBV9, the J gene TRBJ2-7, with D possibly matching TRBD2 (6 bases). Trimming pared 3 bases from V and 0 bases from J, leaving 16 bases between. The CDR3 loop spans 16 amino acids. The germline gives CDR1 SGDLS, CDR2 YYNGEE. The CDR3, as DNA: TGTGCCAGCAGCGCCGCCCCTAGCGTTCCCTCCTACGAGCAGTACTTC. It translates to CASSAAPSVPSYEQYF. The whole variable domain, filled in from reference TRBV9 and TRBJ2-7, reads DSGVTQTPKHLITATGQRVTLRCSPRSGDLSVYWYQQSLDQGLQFLIQYYNGEERAKGNILERFSAQQFPDLHSELNLSSLELGDSALYFCASSAAPSVPSYEQYFGPGTRLTVT.

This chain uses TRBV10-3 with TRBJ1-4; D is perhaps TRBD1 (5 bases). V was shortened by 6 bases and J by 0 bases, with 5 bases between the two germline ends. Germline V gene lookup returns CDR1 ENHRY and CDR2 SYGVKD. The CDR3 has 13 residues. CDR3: CAIRGPTNEKLFF. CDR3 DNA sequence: TGTGCCATCAGGGGACCAACTAATGAAAAACTGTTTTTT.

The CDR3 reads CASSELTGRLSYEQYF. As DNA, the CDR3 is TGTGCCAGCAGTGAATTAACAGGCCGGCTATCATACGAGCAGTACTTC. The genes are TRBV2 and TRBJ2-7, with TRBD1 as a possible D gene (5 bases). Trimming pared 2 bases from V and 4 bases from J, leaving 18 bases between. The CDR3 is 16 residues long. CDR1 and CDR2 (germline): SNHLY, FYNNEI.

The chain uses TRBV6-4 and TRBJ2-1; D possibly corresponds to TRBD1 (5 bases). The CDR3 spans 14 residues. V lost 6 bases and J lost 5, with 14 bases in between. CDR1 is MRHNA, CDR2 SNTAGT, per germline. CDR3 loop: CASSDLLGDNEQFF. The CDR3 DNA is TGTGCCAGCAGCGACCTCTTAGGGGACAATGAGCAGTTCTTC.

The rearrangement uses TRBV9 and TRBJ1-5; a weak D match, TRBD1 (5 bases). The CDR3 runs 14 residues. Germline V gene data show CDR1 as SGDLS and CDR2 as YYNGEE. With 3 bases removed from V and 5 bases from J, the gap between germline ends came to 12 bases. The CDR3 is CASSAGTGHQPQHF. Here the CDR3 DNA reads TGTGCCAGCAGCGCTGGGACCGGGCATCAGCCCCAGCATTTT.

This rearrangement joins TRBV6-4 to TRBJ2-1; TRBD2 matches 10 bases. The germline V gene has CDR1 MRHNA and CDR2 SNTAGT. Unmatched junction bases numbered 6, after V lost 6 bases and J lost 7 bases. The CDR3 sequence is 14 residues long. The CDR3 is CASSLAGEANEQFF. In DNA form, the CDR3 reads TGTGCCAGCAGCCTAGCGGGGGAGGCGAATGAGCAGTTCTTC.

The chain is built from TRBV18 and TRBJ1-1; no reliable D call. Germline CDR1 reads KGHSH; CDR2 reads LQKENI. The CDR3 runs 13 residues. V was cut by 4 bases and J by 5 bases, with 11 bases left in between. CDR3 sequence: CASSLGVPTEAFF. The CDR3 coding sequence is TGTGCCAGCTCACTAGGAGTGCCGACTGAAGCTTTCTTT.

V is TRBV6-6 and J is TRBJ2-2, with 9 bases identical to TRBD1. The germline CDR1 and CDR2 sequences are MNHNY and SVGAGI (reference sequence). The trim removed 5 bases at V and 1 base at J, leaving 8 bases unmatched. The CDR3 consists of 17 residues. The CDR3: CASSLTWGQGNTGELFF. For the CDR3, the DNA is TGTGCCAGCAGTCTTACCTGGGGACAGGGGAACACCGGGGAGCTGTTTTTT.

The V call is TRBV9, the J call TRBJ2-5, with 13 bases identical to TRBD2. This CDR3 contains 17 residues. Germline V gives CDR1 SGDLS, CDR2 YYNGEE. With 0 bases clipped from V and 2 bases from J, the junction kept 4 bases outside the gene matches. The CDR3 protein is CASSVETSGGPQETQYF. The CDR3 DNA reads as TGTGCCAGCAGCGTAGAGACTAGCGGGGGGCCGCAAGAGACCCAGTACTTC.

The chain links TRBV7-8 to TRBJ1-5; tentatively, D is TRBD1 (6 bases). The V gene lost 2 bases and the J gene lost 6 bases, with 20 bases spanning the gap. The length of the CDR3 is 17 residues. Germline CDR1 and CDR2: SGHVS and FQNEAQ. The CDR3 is CASSLWGGNRVSQPQHF. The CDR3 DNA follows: TGTGCCAGCAGCTTATGGGGTGGGAACAGGGTGAGTCAGCCCCAGCATTTT.

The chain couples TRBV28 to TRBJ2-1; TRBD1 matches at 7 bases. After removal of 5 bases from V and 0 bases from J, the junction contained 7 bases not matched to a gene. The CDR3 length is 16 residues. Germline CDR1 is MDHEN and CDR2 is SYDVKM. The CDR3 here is CASSATGTVSYNEQFF. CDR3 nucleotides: TGTGCCAGCAGTGCCACCGGGACAGTCTCCTACAATGAGCAGTTCTTC. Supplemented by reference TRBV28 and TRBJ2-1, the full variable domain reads DVKVTQSSRYLVKRTGEKVFLECVQDMDHENMFWYRQDPGLGLRLIYFSYDVKMKEKGDIPEGYSVSREKKERFSLILESASTNQTSMYLCASSATGTVSYNEQFFGPGTRLTVL.

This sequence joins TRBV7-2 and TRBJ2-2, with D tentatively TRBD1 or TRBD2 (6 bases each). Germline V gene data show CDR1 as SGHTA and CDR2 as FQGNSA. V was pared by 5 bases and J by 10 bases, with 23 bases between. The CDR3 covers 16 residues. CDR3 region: CASSQQPRGGKLELFF. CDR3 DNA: TGTGCCAGCAGCCAGCAGCCCCGAGGGGGGAAACTGGAGCTGTTTTTT.

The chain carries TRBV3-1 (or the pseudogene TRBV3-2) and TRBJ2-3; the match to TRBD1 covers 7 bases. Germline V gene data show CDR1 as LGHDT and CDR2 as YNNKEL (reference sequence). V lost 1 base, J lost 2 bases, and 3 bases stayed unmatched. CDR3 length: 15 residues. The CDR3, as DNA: TGTGCCAGCAGCCAAGGGACAGGTTACACAGATACGCAGTATTTT. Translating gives CASSQGTGYTDTQYF.

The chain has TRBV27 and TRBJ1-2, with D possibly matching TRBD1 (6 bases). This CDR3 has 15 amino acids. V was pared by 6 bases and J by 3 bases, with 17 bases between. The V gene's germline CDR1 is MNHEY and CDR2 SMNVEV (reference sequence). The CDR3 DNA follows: TGTGCCAGCAGCCGAGGGTTAGGGGGGGACTATGGCTACACCTTC. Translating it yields CASSRGLGGDYGYTF.

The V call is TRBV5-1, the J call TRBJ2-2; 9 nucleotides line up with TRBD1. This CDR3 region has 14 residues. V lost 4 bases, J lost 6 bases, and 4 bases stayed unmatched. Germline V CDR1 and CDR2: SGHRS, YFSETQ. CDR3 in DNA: TGCGCCAGCAGCGTACGGACAGGGGCCGGGGAGCTGTTTTTT. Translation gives CASSVRTGAGELFF. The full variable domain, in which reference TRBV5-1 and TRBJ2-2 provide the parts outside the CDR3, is KAGVTQTPRYLIKTRGQQVTLSCSPISGHRSVSWYQQTPGQGLQFLFEYFSETQRNKGNFPGRFSGRQFSNSRSEMNVSTLELGDSALYLCASSVRTGAGELFFGEGSRLTVL.

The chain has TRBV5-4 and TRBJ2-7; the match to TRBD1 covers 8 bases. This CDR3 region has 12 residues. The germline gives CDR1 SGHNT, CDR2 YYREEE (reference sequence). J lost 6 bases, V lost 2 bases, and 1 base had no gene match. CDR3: CASSFDRGEQYF. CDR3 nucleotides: TGTGCCAGCAGCTTTGACAGGGGCGAGCAGTACTTC.

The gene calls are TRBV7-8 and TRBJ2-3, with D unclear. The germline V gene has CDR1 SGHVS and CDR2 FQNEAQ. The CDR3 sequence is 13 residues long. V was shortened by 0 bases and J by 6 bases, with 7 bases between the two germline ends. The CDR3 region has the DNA TGTGCCAGCAGCTTAGCAGTACCGGATACGCAGTATTTT. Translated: CASSLAVPDTQYF.

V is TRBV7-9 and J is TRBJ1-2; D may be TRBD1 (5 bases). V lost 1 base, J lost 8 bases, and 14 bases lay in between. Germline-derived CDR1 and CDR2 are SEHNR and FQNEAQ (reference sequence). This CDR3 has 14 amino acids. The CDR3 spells CASSLEVQEGGYTF. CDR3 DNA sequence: TGTGCCAGCAGCTTAGAAGTTCAGGAGGGGGGCTACACCTTC.

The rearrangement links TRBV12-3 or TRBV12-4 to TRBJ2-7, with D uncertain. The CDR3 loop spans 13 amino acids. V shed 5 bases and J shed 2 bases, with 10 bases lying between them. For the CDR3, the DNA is TGTGCCAGCAGTCTGGGCCGTACCTACGAGCAGTACTTC. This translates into CASSLGRTYEQYF.

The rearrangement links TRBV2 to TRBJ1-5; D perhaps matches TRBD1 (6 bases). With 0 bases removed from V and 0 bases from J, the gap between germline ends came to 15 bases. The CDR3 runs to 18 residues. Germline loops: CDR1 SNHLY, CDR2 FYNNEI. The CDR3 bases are TGTGCCAGCAGTGAAGCGGAACAGGGTGTCTATAGCAATCAGCCCCAGCATTTT. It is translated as CASSEAEQGVYSNQPQHF.

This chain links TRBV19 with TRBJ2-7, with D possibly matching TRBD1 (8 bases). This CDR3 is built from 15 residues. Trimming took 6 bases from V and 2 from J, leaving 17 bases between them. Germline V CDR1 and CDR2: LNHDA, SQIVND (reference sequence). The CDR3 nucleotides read TGTGCCAGTAGCAATACAGGGGGAGGGCCCTACGAGCAGTACTTC. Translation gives CASSNTGGGPYEQYF.

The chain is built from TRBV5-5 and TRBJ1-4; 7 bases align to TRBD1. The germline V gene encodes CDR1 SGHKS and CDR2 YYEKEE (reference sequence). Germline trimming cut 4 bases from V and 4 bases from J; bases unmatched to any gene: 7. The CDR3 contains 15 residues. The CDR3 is CASSKPGQFNEKLFF. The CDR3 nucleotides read TGTGCCAGCAGCAAACCGGGACAGTTTAATGAAAAACTGTTTTTT.